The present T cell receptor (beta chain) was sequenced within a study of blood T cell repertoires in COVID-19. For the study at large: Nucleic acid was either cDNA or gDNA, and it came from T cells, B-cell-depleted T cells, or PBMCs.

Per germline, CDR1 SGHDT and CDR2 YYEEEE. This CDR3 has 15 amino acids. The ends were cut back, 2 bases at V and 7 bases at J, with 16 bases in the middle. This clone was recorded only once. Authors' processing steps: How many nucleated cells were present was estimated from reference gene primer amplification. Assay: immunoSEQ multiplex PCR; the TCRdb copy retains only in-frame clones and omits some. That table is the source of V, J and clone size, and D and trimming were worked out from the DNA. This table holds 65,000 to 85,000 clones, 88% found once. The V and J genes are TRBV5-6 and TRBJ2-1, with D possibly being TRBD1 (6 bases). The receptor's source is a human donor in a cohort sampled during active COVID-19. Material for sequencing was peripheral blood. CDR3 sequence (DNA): TGTGCCAGCAGCTTTACAGGGACCTACTCGAATGAGCAGTTCTTC. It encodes CASSFTGTYSNEQFF. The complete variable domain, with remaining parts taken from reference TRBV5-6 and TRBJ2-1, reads DAGVTQSPTHLIKTRGQQVTLRCSPKSGHDTVSWYQQALGQGPQFIFQYYEEEERQRGNFPDRFSGHQFPNYSSELNVNALLLGDSALYLCASSFTGTYSNEQFFGPGTRLTVL.